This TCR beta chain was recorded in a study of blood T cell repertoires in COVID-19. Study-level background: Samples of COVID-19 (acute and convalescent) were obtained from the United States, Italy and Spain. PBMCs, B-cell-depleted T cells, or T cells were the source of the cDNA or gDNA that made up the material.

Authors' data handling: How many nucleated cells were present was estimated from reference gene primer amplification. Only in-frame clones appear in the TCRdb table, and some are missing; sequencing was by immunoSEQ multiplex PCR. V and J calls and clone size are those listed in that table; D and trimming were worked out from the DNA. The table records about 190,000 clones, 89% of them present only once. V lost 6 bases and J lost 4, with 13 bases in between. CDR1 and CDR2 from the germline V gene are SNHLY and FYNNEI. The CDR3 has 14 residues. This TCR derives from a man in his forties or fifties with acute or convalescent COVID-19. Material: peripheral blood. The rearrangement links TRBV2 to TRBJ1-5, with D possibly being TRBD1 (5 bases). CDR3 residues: CASSEGLLNQPQHF. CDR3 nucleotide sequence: TGTGCCAGCAGCGAGGGACTTCTAAATCAGCCCCAGCATTTT.